A single sample gave rise to the 15 T cell receptor beta chains below, sequenced in a study of cytotoxic CD8 clonotypes in ibrutinib-treated CLL. The protocol was immunoSEQ multiplex PCR, while the TCRdb copy is restricted to in-frame clones and leaves out a portion. This sample has 20,000 to 30,000 clones, with around 84% found just once. This specimen was PBMCs, taken before ibrutinib treatment. Receptors were obtained from a human donor with chronic lymphocytic leukemia.

The genes are TRBV9 and TRBJ2-3; no reliable D call. The germline gives CDR1 SGDLS, CDR2 YYNGEE. V dropped 2 bases and J dropped 1 base, with 11 bases sitting between them. This CDR3 region has 15 residues. CDR3 in amino acids: CASSVLGLGTDTQYF. DNA for the CDR3: TGTGCCAGCAGCGTGCTGGGCCTGGGCACAGATACGCAGTATTTT.

The J gene is TRBJ2-1, the V gene TRBV18; D possibly corresponds to TRBD2 (6 bases). Germline CDR1 reads KGHSH; CDR2 reads LQKENI. The CDR3 spans 15 residues. V lost 3 bases, J lost 0 bases, and 9 bases lay in between. DNA for the CDR3: TGTGCCAGCTCACCTAGCGGTTTCTCCTACAATGAGCAGTTCTTC. This sequence encodes CASSPSGFSYNEQFF.

This clone has just a few counts. The CDR3 sequence is CASSLQGRTYEQYF. In DNA form, the CDR3 reads TGTGCCAGCAGTTTACAGGGCCGTACCTACGAGCAGTACTTC. V and J are TRBV27 and TRBJ2-7, with D possibly TRBD1 on 5 matching bases. The CDR3 runs 14 residues. Between the trimmed V and J ends, which lost 2 bases and 2 bases, there was a span of 10 bases. The germline V gene has CDR1 MNHEY and CDR2 SMNVEV (reference sequence).

The rearrangement uses TRBV10-3 and TRBJ1-1; the D gene is possibly TRBD1 (5 bases). V was shortened by 0 bases and J by 4 bases, with 9 bases between the two germline ends. CDR1 ENHRY and CDR2 SYGVKD come from the germline V gene. This CDR3 has 14 residues. DNA for the CDR3: TGTGCCATCAGTGAGTCGGGACCCGGCACTGAAGCTTTCTTT. This gives the protein CAISESGPGTEAFF.

The V and J genes are TRBV30 and TRBJ2-7, with 7 bases fitting TRBD2. In germline, CDR1 is GTSNPN, CDR2 SVGIG (reference sequence). V was clipped by 4 bases and J by 5 bases; unmatched bases: 11. This CDR3 contains 14 residues. CDR3 DNA: TGTGCCTGGAATTTCGCGGGAGTAGGTAACGAGCAGTACTTC. This codes for CAWNFAGVGNEQYF.

This clone was seen only a few times. This chain connects TRBV6-6 to TRBJ1-2; D uncertain. Germline lookup yields CDR1 MNHNY and CDR2 SVGAGI (reference sequence). The CDR3 has 13 residues. V lost 6 bases and J lost 0, with 8 bases in between. The CDR3 here is CASSPGTNYGYTF. CDR3 DNA sequence: TGTGCCAGCAGCCCCGGGACTAACTATGGCTACACCTTC.

The V gene is TRBV14, the J gene TRBJ2-3; 7 positions match TRBD1. V lost 5 bases to trimming and J lost 2 bases; unmatched junction nucleotides: 7. This CDR3 contains 15 residues. Germline values: CDR1 SGHDN, CDR2 FVKESK. CDR3 sequence (DNA): TGTGCCAGCAGCACCCGGACAGGAAACACAGATACGCAGTATTTT. This sequence encodes CASSTRTGNTDTQYF.

This clone turned up a few times. The J gene is TRBJ1-1, the V gene TRBV2; D unclear. The CDR3 length is 15 residues. Germline CDR1 reads SNHLY; CDR2 reads FYNNEI. V lost 1 base, J lost 1 base, and 10 bases lay in between. The CDR3 loop is CASSEGQLQNTEAFF. The CDR3 DNA is TGTGCCAGCAGTGAAGGCCAGTTGCAGAACACTGAAGCTTTCTTT. The full variable domain, rest sourced from reference TRBV2 and TRBJ1-1, is EPEVTQTPSHQVTQMGQEVILRCVPISNHLYFYWYRQILGQKVEFLVSFYNNEISEKSEIFDDQFSVERPDGSNFTLKIRSTKLEDSAMYFCASSEGQLQNTEAFFGQGTRLTVV.

The chain carries TRBV5-4 and TRBJ2-2; TRBD1 is a possible D gene (6 bases). The germline CDR1 and CDR2 sequences are SGHNT and YYREEE (reference sequence). CDR3 size: 15 residues. Trimming took 3 bases from V and 2 from J, leaving 11 bases between them. Here the CDR3 reads CASSSQGKNTGELFF. The CDR3, as DNA: TGTGCCAGCAGCTCTCAGGGGAAAAACACCGGGGAGCTGTTTTTT.

V gene TRBV27 combines with J gene TRBJ2-3; no clear D. The CDR3 covers 14 residues. Germline lookup yields CDR1 MNHEY and CDR2 SMNVEV (reference sequence). The V gene lost 6 bases and the J gene lost 2 bases, with 12 bases spanning the gap. CDR3 nucleotide sequence: TGTGCCAGCAGCCCCTCGTGGCCCACAGATACGCAGTATTTT. This sequence encodes CASSPSWPTDTQYF.

The chain employs TRBV11-2 and TRBJ2-3, with 7 bases aligning to TRBD1. The V and J ends lost 5 bases and 2 bases, in that order; junction bases with no gene match: 10. The germline V gene has CDR1 SGHAT and CDR2 FQNNGV. The CDR3 loop spans 16 amino acids. Here the CDR3 reads CASSLGAGGHTDTQYF. In DNA form, the CDR3 reads TGTGCCAGCAGCCTCGGGGCAGGGGGACACACAGATACGCAGTATTTT.

The gene calls are TRBV27 and TRBJ2-4, with 7 bases fitting TRBD2. From germline, CDR1 is MNHEY and CDR2 SMNVEV (reference sequence). The CDR3 runs 15 residues. Losses at the gene ends were 5 bases for V and 0 bases for J; bases not matched to a gene: 4. This chain's CDR3 is CASSMGGVAKNIQYF. CDR3 DNA: TGTGCCAGCAGTATGGGGGGGGTAGCCAAAAACATTCAGTACTTC.

The V call is TRBV4-3, the J call TRBJ2-1, with 8 positions matching TRBD2. CDR1 and CDR2 (germline): LGHNA, YSLEER. V shed 11 bases, J shed 5 bases, and the junction held 11 bases outside the gene matches. The CDR3 consists of 14 residues. The CDR3 DNA follows: TGCGCCCCCGGAGGGCGGGGGGTCCACAATGAGCAGTTCTTC. This codes for CAPGGRGVHNEQFF.

This clone was observed a few times. The chain recombines TRBV11-2 with TRBJ2-5; 7 bases fit TRBD2. Germline assignment: CDR1 SGHAT and CDR2 FQNNGV. With V trimmed by 1 base and J by 6 bases, 5 bases remained unmatched. This CDR3 contains 14 residues. This CDR3 reads CASSLVWGGKTQYF. The CDR3 DNA follows: TGTGCCAGCAGCTTAGTTTGGGGGGGAAAGACCCAGTACTTC. The full variable domain, rest sourced from reference TRBV11-2 and TRBJ2-5, is EAGVAQSPRYKIIEKRQSVAFWCNPISGHATLYWYQQILGQGPKLLIQFQNNGVVDDSQLPKDRFSAERLKGVDSTLKIQPAKLEDSAVYLCASSLVWGGKTQYFGPGTRLLVL.

The table lists this clone with a few counts. This chain joins TRBV10-1 and TRBJ2-7, with no clear D. V was clipped by 3 bases and J by 0 bases, with 9 bases between them. Germline CDR1 reads WNHNN; CDR2 reads SYGVQD (reference sequence). The CDR3 has 14 amino acids. CDR3 sequence: CASSEGPLSYEQYF. CDR3 DNA sequence: TGCGCCAGCAGTGAAGGTCCACTCTCCTACGAGCAGTACTTC.